This T cell receptor beta chain was found in a study of cytotoxic CD8 clonotypes in ibrutinib-treated CLL. At the level of the study: Once treatment had gone on for a median of about twelve months, range 6 to 36, response samples were drawn. Broader study findings: Baseline values of clonality outstripped age-matched healthy donors and followed circulating CD8+ T-cell counts. Under treatment, the uncommon public clonotypes either contracted or remained stable.

As concerns this clone: The antigen is not known.

Only in-frame clones appear in the TCRdb table, and some are missing; sequencing was by immunoSEQ multiplex PCR. The sample has about 140,000 clones; approximately 77% are singletons. CDR1 is PRHDT and CDR2 is FYEKMQ in the germline V gene (reference sequence). Trimming took 0 bases from V and 6 from J; bases not matched to a gene: 8. The CDR3 contains 16 residues. This sequence was found in a human donor with chronic lymphocytic leukemia. The rearrangement links TRBV13 to TRBJ2-3; 8 bases align to TRBD1. Sequencing was performed on PBMCs, taken after 12 months of ibrutinib treatment. The CDR3 loop reads CASSLGGRGPSDTQYF. CDR3 sequence (DNA): TGTGCCAGCAGCTTAGGAGGCAGGGGGCCGTCGGATACGCAGTATTTT.